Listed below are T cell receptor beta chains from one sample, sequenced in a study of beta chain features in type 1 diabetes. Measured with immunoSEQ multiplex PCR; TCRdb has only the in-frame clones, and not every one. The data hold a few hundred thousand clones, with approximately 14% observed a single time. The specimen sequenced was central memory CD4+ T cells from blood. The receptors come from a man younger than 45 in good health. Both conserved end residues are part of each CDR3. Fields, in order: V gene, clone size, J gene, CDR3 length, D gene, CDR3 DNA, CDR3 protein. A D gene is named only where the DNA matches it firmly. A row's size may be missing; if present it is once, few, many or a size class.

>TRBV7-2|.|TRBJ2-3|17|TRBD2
TGTGCCAGCAGCTTAGGGACTAGCGGGGGGGCCACAGATACGCAGTATTTT
CASSLGTSGGATDTQYF
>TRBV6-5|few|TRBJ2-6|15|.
TGTGCCAGCAAAAAGCGCGGCTCTGGGGCCAACGTCCTGACTTTC
CASKKRGSGANVLTF
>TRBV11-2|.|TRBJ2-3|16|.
TGTGCCAGCAGCGCCGAGATGGGGCGGAGCACAGATACGCAGTATTTT
CASSAEMGRSTDTQYF
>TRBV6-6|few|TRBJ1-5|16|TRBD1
TGTGCCAGCAGCCGACGGACAGGGAGGGATGATCAGCCCCAGCATTTT
CASSRRTGRDDQPQHF
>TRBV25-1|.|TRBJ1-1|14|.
TGTGCCAGCAGTGGAGCAGGGTCCCACACTGAAGCTTTCTTT
CASSGAGSHTEAFF
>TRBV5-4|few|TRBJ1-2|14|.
TGTGCCAGCAGCTTGCGGGGGTTGAACTATGGCTACACCTTC
CASSLRGLNYGYTF
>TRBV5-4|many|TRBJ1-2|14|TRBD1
TGTGCCAGCAGCTTGGAGACAGGGGCACGGGGCTACACCTTC
CASSLETGARGYTF
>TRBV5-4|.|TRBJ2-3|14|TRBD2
TGTGCCACTGGGAGGGATCCCCCATCAAATACGCAGTATTTT
CATGRDPPSNTQYF
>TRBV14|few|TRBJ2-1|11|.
TGTGCCAGCAGTGAAATGGGGGAGCAGTTCTTC
CASSEMGEQFF
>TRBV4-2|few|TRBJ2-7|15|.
TGTGCCAGCAGCCAAGCGGGGCGAAGCTCCTACGAGCAGTACTTC
CASSQAGRSSYEQYF
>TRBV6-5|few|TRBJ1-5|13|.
TGTGCCAGCAAAACAGGGTTTGATCAGCCCCAGCATTTT
CASKTGFDQPQHF
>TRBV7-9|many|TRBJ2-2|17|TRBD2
TGTGCCAGCAGCGGGGGGACTAGCGGGAGACGCTCCGGGGAGCTGTTTTTT
CASSGGTSGRRSGELFF
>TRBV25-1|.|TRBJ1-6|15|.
TGTGCCAGCAGTGACGCAGGCCCTAATAATTCACCCCTCCACTTT
CASSDAGPNNSPLHF
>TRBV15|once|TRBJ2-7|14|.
TGTGCCACCAGCACCAGGGGTCCAGGCTACGAGCAGTACTTC
CATSTRGPGYEQYF
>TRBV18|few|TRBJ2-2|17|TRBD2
TGTGCCAGCTCACCACTCGGGACTAGCTTGAACACCGGGGAGCTGTTTTTT
CASSPLGTSLNTGELFF
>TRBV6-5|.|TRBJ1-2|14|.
TGTGCCAGCAGCTCTCTAACAGGGAAGGGTGGCTACACCTTC
CASSSLTGKGGYTF
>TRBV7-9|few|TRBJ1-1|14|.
TGTGCCAGCAGCTTAGAATTCAGGGGCACTGAAGCTTTCTTT
CASSLEFRGTEAFF
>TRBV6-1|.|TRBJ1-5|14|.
TGTGCCAGCAGTTTTCAAGTAGGTAATCAGCCCCAGCATTTT
CASSFQVGNQPQHF
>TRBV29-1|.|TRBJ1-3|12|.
TGCAGCGTTGCCTCTACTGGAAACACCATATATTTT
CSVASTGNTIYF
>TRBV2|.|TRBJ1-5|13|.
TGTGCCACCCAGGGAGAGGTAAATCAGCCCCAGCATTTT
CATQGEVNQPQHF
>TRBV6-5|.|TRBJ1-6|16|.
TGTGCCAGCAGTTACTTTCAGAGCTCCTATAATTCACCCCTCCACTTT
CASSYFQSSYNSPLHF
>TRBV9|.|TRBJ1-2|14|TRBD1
TGTGCCAGCAGTTTAGGGACAGGGGTCTATGGCTACACCTTC
CASSLGTGVYGYTF
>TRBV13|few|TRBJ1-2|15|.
TGTGCCAGCAGCTTATATCCGTCATCGCTCTATGGCTACACCTTC
CASSLYPSSLYGYTF
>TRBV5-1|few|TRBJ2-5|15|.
TGCGCCAGCAGCCGTGAATTGAGGGGCGAAGAGACCCAGTACTTC
CASSRELRGEETQYF
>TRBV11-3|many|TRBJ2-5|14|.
TGTGCCAGCAGCTTAGGCCTAGCCAAAGAGACCCAGTACTTC
CASSLGLAKETQYF
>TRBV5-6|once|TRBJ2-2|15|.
TGTGCCAGCAGCAGGTTGGGGCGACAGACCGGGGAGCTGTTTTTT
CASSRLGRQTGELFF
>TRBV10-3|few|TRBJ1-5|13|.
TGTGCCATCAGTGAGTCAGGATATCAGCCCCAGCATTTT
CAISESGYQPQHF
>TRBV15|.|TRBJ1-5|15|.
TGTGCCACCGACCCCGGGGACATTTTCAATCAGCCCCAGCATTTT
CATDPGDIFNQPQHF
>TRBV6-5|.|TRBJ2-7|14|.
.
CASSTSDRGYEQYF
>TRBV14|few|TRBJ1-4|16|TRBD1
TGTGCCAGCAGCCACACAGGGGGCTCTACTAATGAAAAACTGTTTTTT
CASSHTGGSTNEKLFF
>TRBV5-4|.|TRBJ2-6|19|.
TGTGCCAGCAGCTTAGGGGAGGTGAGACGGAACTCTGGGGCCAACGTCCTGACTTTC
CASSLGEVRRNSGANVLTF
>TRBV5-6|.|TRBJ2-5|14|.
TGTGCCAGCAGCAGTAGGGGCATCCAAGAGACCCAGTACTTC
CASSSRGIQETQYF
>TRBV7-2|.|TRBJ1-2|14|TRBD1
TGTGCCAGCAGCGGACAGGGAACAAACTATGGCTACACCTTC
CASSGQGTNYGYTF
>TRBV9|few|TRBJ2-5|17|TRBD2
TGTGCCAGCAGCGTAGGGGCTAGCGGGGGCCACCAAGAGACCCAGTACTTC
CASSVGASGGHQETQYF
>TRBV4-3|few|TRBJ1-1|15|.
TGCGCCAGCAGCCAAGATCTAAGGGGAGGGGCTGAAGCTTTCTTT
CASSQDLRGGAEAFF
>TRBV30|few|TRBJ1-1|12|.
TGTGCCTGGAGTCTATCGGACAGCGGAACTTTCTTT
CAWSLSDSGTFF
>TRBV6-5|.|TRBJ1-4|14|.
TGTGCCAGCAGTCGGGGGTTAACTAATGAAAAACTGTTTTTT
CASSRGLTNEKLFF
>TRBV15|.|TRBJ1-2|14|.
TGTGCCACCAGCAGAGATCGCCAGAACTATGGCTACACCTTC
CATSRDRQNYGYTF
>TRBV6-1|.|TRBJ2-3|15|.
TGTGCCAGCAGTGCGTACCAAGGGGAGACAGATACGCAGTATTTT
CASSAYQGETDTQYF
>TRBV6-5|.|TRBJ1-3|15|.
TGTGCCAGCCGCCTGAGCAGTCTGGGCGGAAACACCATATATTTT
CASRLSSLGGNTIYF
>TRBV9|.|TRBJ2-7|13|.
TGTGCCAGCAGCGTAGGAGAGGGTTACGAGCAGTACTTC
CASSVGEGYEQYF
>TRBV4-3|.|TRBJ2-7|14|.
TGCGCCAGCAGCCAAGGGACAGACACCTACGAGCAGTACTTC
CASSQGTDTYEQYF
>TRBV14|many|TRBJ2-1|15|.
TGTGCCAGCAGCCAAAACCGGGACATACCATCGAGTGGGTTCTTC
CASSQNRDIPSSGFF
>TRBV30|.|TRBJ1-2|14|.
TGTGCCTGGAGTGTACGGGTCGAGATCTATGGCTACACCTTC
CAWSVRVEIYGYTF
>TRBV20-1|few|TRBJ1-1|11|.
TGCAGTGCTAGACTAAACACTGAAGCTTTCTTT
CSARLNTEAFF